Below, one T cell receptor beta chain is given with its context. The sample comes from a study of immune characteristics of hereditary and idiopathic chronic pancreatitis. Repertoires were generated with immunoSEQ multiplex PCR, while TCRdb's copy carries only in-frame clones and drops some. The sample includes fewer than 10,000 clones, roughly 77% seen only once; the top ten take 12% to 15%. The pancreas tissue came from patients undergoing total pancreatectomy with islet autotransplantation. The receptor was derived from a human donor with chronic pancreatitis. The sample was pancreas tissue with idiopathic chronic pancreatitis.

The CDR3, as DNA: TGTGCCAGCACTGAGGGGACAGACCGAGAGACCCAGTACTTC. Translation: CASTEGTDRETQYF. The J gene is TRBJ2-5, the V gene TRBV27; 7 positions match TRBD1. The CDR3 loop spans 14 amino acids. J lost 4 bases, V lost 7 bases, and 9 bases had no gene match. CDR1 and CDR2 (germline): MNHEY, SMNVEV (reference sequence).